This TCR beta chain stems from a study of blood T cells in healthy people across ages. PCR was performed a second time for 7 to 11 cycles using a sample-barcoded 5' primer and a J-beta primer mix. TCRdb reanalysed the 5' RACE reads using MiXCR and keeps one entry per CDR3 protein. The repertoire includes around 990,000 distinct CDR3 sequences, 20% to 25% of them detected once, and approximately 0.75% sits in the top ten. The same specimen was also included in a second study, on T cells of mothers and their children.

Sample: blood. This clonotype was obtained from a girl aged 2 to 10 in good health.

The CDR3 is CAIEGHASDTQYF. The CDR3 DNA follows: TGTGCCATCGAGGGGCATGCAAGTGATACGCAGTATTTT. The V gene is TRBV10-3, the J gene TRBJ2-3; either TRBD1 or TRBD2 may fit D (5 bases each). This CDR3 has 13 residues. Per germline, CDR1 ENHRY and CDR2 SYGVKD. Trimming pared 8 bases from V and 6 bases from J, leaving 15 bases between.